These T cell receptor beta chains were read from a single sample in a study of blood T cell repertoires in COVID-19. TCRdb keeps only in-frame clones here, not all; method: immunoSEQ multiplex PCR. In the table there are under 200,000 clones, 80% to 90% of which are singletons. The specimen was peripheral blood. These TCRs come from a woman in her fifties or sixties who had recovered from COVID-19. Both conserved end residues are part of each CDR3. Each record gives: clone size, D gene, J gene, V gene, CDR3 DNA, CDR3 protein. D genes are given only for firm matches. Size is stated for part of the rows, as once, few or many counts, or as a class when the clone is expanded.

NA | NA | TRBJ2-1 | TRBV29-1 | TGCAGCGTTGAGCAGGGCGGATTCAATGAGCAGTTCTTC | CSVEQGGFNEQFF
NA | NA | TRBJ1-5 | TRBV7-2 | TGTGCCAGCAGCTTAGTCTTCAATCAGCCCCAGCATTTT | CASSLVFNQPQHF
few | TRBD2 | TRBJ2-1 | TRBV7-3 | TGTGCCAGCAGCTTAGGGCGGGGGTTCTCCTACAATGAGCAGTTCTTC | CASSLGRGFSYNEQFF
NA | TRBD1 | TRBJ2-1 | TRBV5-1 | TGCGCCAGCAGCTTGGGGACAGGGGGCGCATACAATGAGCAGTTCTTC | CASSLGTGGAYNEQFF
NA | TRBD1 | TRBJ2-2 | TRBV15 | TGTGCCACCAGCCGTGACAGGGGGTCCGGGGAGCTGTTTTTT | CATSRDRGSGELFF
NA | NA | TRBJ2-3 | TRBV14 | TGTGCCAGCAGCCAATTCCGTTTAGCAGGGAGCACAGATACGCAGTATTTT | CASSQFRLAGSTDTQYF
NA | NA | TRBJ2-1 | TRBV4-1 | TGCGCCAGCAGCCAATCCTTTCAGGGTTATCCCTACAATGAGCAGTTCTTC | CASSQSFQGYPYNEQFF
NA | NA | TRBJ2-2 | TRBV6-2/TRBV6-3 | TGTGCCAGCAGTTACTCGATAGCGGGACAGGGTCCCACCGGGGAGCTGTTTTTT | CASSYSIAGQGPTGELFF
NA | TRBD2 | TRBJ2-1 | TRBV10-3 | TGTGCCATCAGTGAGTCCGCTAGCGGGGGGGACAATGAGCAGTTCTTC | CAISESASGGDNEQFF
NA | NA | TRBJ2-4 | TRBV19 | TGTGCCAGTAGTTTGGCAGGTGACCTAGCCAAAAACATTCAGTACTTC | CASSLAGDLAKNIQYF
NA | TRBD1 | TRBJ1-2 | TRBV5-8 | TGTGCCAGCAGCGGGGGGACAGGGGGCGATGGCTACACCTTC | CASSGGTGGDGYTF
once | NA | TRBJ2-5 | TRBV2 | TGTGCCAGCAGGGCAGGGTTCCAAGAGACCCAGTACTTC | CASRAGFQETQYF
NA | NA | TRBJ2-3 | TRBV24-1 | TGTGCCACCACCGTCGGAGATACGCAGTATTTT | CATTVGDTQYF
NA | NA | TRBJ1-1 | TRBV6-6 | TGTGCCAGCAGTTTCTTACAGGGTGAGGGCACTGAAGCTTTCTTT | CASSFLQGEGTEAFF
once | TRBD1 | TRBJ1-4 | TRBV10-2 | TGCGCCAGCAGTGGACAGGGGGCCATTGAAAAACTGTTTTTT | CASSGQGAIEKLFF
NA | NA | TRBJ1-3 | TRBV5-1 | TGCGCCAGCAGCTTGGGACAGGCTTTTGGAAACACCATATATTTT | CASSLGQAFGNTIYF
NA | NA | TRBJ2-2 | TRBV6-6 | TGTGCCAGCCAACTAGGAGGCACCGGGGAGCTGTTTTTT | CASQLGGTGELFF
NA | NA | TRBJ2-5 | TRBV7-9 | TGTGCCAGCAGCCATATTCTAGCGCACCAAGAGACCCAGTACTTC | CASSHILAHQETQYF
NA | NA | TRBJ2-5 | TRBV5-1 | TGCGCCAGCAGAAGGTCGGCGGAAGAGACCCAGTACTTC | CASRRSAEETQYF
few | TRBD1 | TRBJ2-7 | TRBV5-3 | TGTGCCAGAAGACTGCAGAGACAGGGGGATTGGCGGTACTTC | CARRLQRQGDWRYF
NA | NA | TRBJ1-4 | TRBV5-5 | TGTGCCAGCAGCTTGACAGGATCAACTAATGAAAAACTGTTTTTT | CASSLTGSTNEKLFF
NA | TRBD1 | TRBJ1-5 | TRBV4-1 | TGCGCCAGCAGCCAACAACCCCAGGGGGCGGGTAGTCAGCCCCAGCATTTT | CASSQQPQGAGSQPQHF
NA | NA | TRBJ2-2 | TRBV11-1 | TGTGCCAGCAGCCAAAGCGAAAACACCGGGGAGCTGTTTTTT | CASSQSENTGELFF
NA | NA | TRBJ1-1 | TRBV2 | TGTGCCAGCAGCGCTAGCGGGAACAGAAGGAACACTGAAGCTTTCTTT | CASSASGNRRNTEAFF
NA | NA | TRBJ1-1 | TRBV5-1 | TGCGCCAGTAGAAAGTCGGACACTGAAGCTTTCTTT | CASRKSDTEAFF
NA | NA | TRBJ2-5 | TRBV18 | TGTGCCAGCTCACCACCGTTCACGGGCAGGGTTACGGTAGAGACCCAGTACTTC | CASSPPFTGRVTVETQYF
NA | NA | TRBJ2-3 | TRBV28 | TGTGCCAGCAGTTTAACGACAGCCACAGATACGCAGTATTTT | CASSLTTATDTQYF
NA | TRBD1 | TRBJ1-2 | TRBV10-3 | TGTGCCATCAGTGAGTTGGGACAGGGATATGGCTACACCTTC | CAISELGQGYGYTF
NA | NA | TRBJ1-1 | TRBV12-3/TRBV12-4 | TGTGCCAGCAGCCCCGTAGGGGTAACTGAAGCTTTCTTT | CASSPVGVTEAFF
NA | TRBD2 | TRBJ2-3 | TRBV4-2 | TGTGCCAGCAGCCCCGGGGGTAGCGGGGTCGATACGCAGTATTTT | CASSPGGSGVDTQYF
NA | NA | TRBJ1-1 | TRBV28 | TGTGCCAGCACGGGACAATTGGACACTGAAGCTTTCTTT | CASTGQLDTEAFF
NA | NA | TRBJ2-2 | TRBV9 | TGTGCCAGCAGCGCCGACTCTACACCCACCGGGGAGCTGTTTTTT | CASSADSTPTGELFF
NA | NA | TRBJ1-2 | TRBV5-5 | TGTGCCAGCAGCTTAACCACGACGGGTAACTATGGCTACACCTTC | CASSLTTTGNYGYTF
once | TRBD1 | TRBJ1-4 | TRBV7-9 | TGTGCCAGCAGCCGACAGGGGGTTGAAAAACTGTTTTTT | CASSRQGVEKLFF
NA | TRBD2 | TRBJ2-5 | TRBV5-4 | TGTGCCAGCAGCTTGCTAGCGGGGGTCCAAGAGACCCAGTACTTC | CASSLLAGVQETQYF
NA | NA | TRBJ1-5 | TRBV6-2/TRBV6-3 | TGTGCCAGCAGTTACGGGGCCCGGGATCAGCCCCAGCATTTT | CASSYGARDQPQHF
NA | NA | TRBJ2-2 | TRBV9 | TGTGCCAGCAGCGAAGGACACGTCGCGACCACCGGGGAGCTGTTTTTT | CASSEGHVATTGELFF
NA | NA | TRBJ2-7 | TRBV5-1 | TGCGCCAGCAGCTCCCCGGGACAAAGAGCCTACGAGCAGTACTTC | CASSSPGQRAYEQYF
once | TRBD1 | TRBJ1-4 | TRBV12-3/TRBV12-4 | TGTGCCAGCAGTCGAGACAGGGTTGAAAAACTGTTTTTT | CASSRDRVEKLFF
NA | NA | TRBJ1-3 | TRBV12-3/TRBV12-4 | TGTGCCAGCAGTTTTGAGGCAAACACCATATATTTT | CASSFEANTIYF
NA | TRBD1 | TRBJ2-3 | TRBV27 | TGTGCCAGCAGTCCTTCGCGACAGGGGGCAGGAGATACGCAGTATTTT | CASSPSRQGAGDTQYF
NA | NA | TRBJ2-7 | TRBV7-3 | TGTGCCAGCAGCTTACAGTCAGGGTCTGGCGAGCAGTACTTC | CASSLQSGSGEQYF
NA | NA | TRBJ2-5 | TRBV6-5 | TGTGCCAGCAGTTACTCGGCCAGACAAGAGACCCAGTACTTC | CASSYSARQETQYF
NA | NA | TRBJ1-4 | TRBV7-9 | TGTGCCAGCAGCTTAGCGGGCAGGGGTAATGAAAAACTGTTTTTT | CASSLAGRGNEKLFF
NA | NA | TRBJ2-7 | TRBV5-4 | TGTGCCAGCAGCCCAGAAGGGGGGGCGAGCTCCTACGAGCAGTACTTC | CASSPEGGASSYEQYF
NA | NA | TRBJ1-6 | TRBV6-5 | TGTGCCAGCACCCTCGGGGGTTTCGACTCACCCCTCCACTTT | CASTLGGFDSPLHF
NA | NA | TRBJ2-7 | TRBV28 | TGTGCCAGCAGTCCGGCCTACGAGCAGTACTTC | CASSPAYEQYF
NA | TRBD2 | TRBJ2-5 | TRBV19 | TGTGCCAGTAGTCCTCGGACTAGCGGGGGGGCTAGGGAGACCCAGTACTTC | CASSPRTSGGARETQYF
NA | TRBD2 | TRBJ2-1 | TRBV19 | TGTGCCAGTAGTAAGCGGCCCCCTACGTGGACTAGCACCTACAATGAGCAGTTCTTC | CASSKRPPTWTSTYNEQFF
few | TRBD1 | TRBJ1-5 | TRBV10-1 | TGCGCCAGCTCCGGACAGGGGGTACAGCCCCAGCATTTT | CASSGQGVQPQHF
NA | NA | TRBJ2-2 | TRBV11-3 | TGTGCCAGCAGCTCAACCCGGGGGTCCGGGGAGCTGTTTTTT | CASSSTRGSGELFF
NA | TRBD2 | TRBJ2-4 | TRBV19 | TGTGCCAGTAGGCTAGCGGGTGCGGCCAAAAACATTCAGTACTTC | CASRLAGAAKNIQYF